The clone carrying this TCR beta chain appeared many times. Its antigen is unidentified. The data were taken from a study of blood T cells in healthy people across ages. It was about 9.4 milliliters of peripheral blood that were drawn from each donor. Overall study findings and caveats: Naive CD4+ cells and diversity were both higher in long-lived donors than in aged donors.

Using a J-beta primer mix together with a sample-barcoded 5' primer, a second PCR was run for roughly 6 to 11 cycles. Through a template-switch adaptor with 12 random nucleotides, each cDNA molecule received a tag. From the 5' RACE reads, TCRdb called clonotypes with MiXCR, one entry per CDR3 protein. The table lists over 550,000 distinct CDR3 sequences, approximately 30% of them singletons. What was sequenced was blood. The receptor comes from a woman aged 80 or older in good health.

CDR3 bases: TGTGCCAGCGCCATCCTCGACAGGGTTCAGGACATTCAGTACTTC. This translates into CASAILDRVQDIQYF. The chain combines TRBV7-2 with TRBJ2-4, with 7 bases matching TRBD1. The CDR3 loop spans 15 amino acids. V was pared by 8 bases and J by 8 bases, with 15 bases of the junction left unmatched. Germline V CDR1 and CDR2: SGHTA, FQGNSA.